This T cell receptor (beta chain) was found in a study of CD4 and CD8 cells across lung adenocarcinoma regions. TCRdb analysed the PCR reads with MiXCR anew, one entry per CDR3 protein. The repertoire holds about 17,000 distinct CDR3 sequences, with 46% as singletons. The patients had localized lung adenocarcinoma, a non-small cell subtype. This clonotype was seen repeatedly, ten times or more. CDR1 is MNHNS, CDR2 SASEGT, per germline. V lost 2 bases and J lost 5, with 4 bases in between. The CDR3 is 12 amino acids. The sample taken for sequencing was CD4+ T cells from the margin of a lung tumor. This sequence originates from a male donor with lung adenocarcinoma. The CD4 and CD8 labels of this study may be unreliable. The V gene is TRBV6-1, the J gene TRBJ1-3, with unresolved D. CDR3 residues: CASSEIRNTIYF. CDR3 in DNA: TGTGCCAGCAGTGAAATAAGAAACACCATATATTTT.